The 19 T cell receptor beta chains below all came from one sample that was sequenced in a study of healthy donors' naive CD4 and CD8 T cells. A linear amplification protocol produced the TCR libraries from 500 ng of total RNA. MiXCR, applied by TCRdb to the reads, yields one record per CDR3 protein. The sample contains roughly 200,000 distinct CDR3 sequences, about 74% of which appear only once. Sequencing was done on a sample of naive CD4+ and CD8+ T cells sorted from blood, pooled from several donors. These receptors originate from a pool of human donors in good health; the sample pools cells from several healthy donors.

This clonotype was seen just once. The gene calls are TRBV10-3 and TRBJ1-6; no reliable D call. CDR3 length equals 13 residues. Germline V gene data show CDR1 as ENHRY and CDR2 as SYGVKD. Trimming shortened V by 4 bases and J by 7 bases, and 8 bases separated the two germline ends. CDR3 protein: CAISAAENSPLHF. CDR3 nucleotides: TGTGCCATCAGTGCGGCAGAAAATTCACCCCTCCACTTT.

The table lists this clonotype with a few counts. This rearrangement joins TRBV6-2 or TRBV6-3 to TRBJ1-2; maybe TRBD1 (6 bases). From germline, CDR1 is MNHEY and CDR2 SVGEGT. Trimming stripped 0 bases from V and 5 bases from J, with 10 bases between. The CDR3 spans 14 residues. The CDR3 DNA sequence: TGTGCCAGCAGTTACTCGCTACAGGGATATGGCTACACCTTC. The encoded protein is CASSYSLQGYGYTF.

The chain employs TRBV11-1 and TRBJ2-5, with a possible D match to TRBD1 (5 bases). This CDR3 region has 14 residues. Per germline, CDR1 SGHAT and CDR2 FQDESV (reference sequence). V dropped 5 bases and J dropped 1 base, with 11 bases sitting between them. CDR3 region: CASSPAGIQETQYF. In nucleotides, the CDR3 is TGTGCCAGCAGCCCGGCAGGGATCCAAGAGACCCAGTACTTC.

The rearrangement joins TRBV6-5 to TRBJ2-1, with D perhaps matching TRBD1 (5 bases). The CDR3 has 14 residues. Trimming took off 4 bases at V and 7 bases at J, with 14 bases between the two ends. The germline V gene encodes CDR1 MNHEY and CDR2 SVGAGI. CDR3 sequence reads: CASSLDNGGNEQFF. CDR3 DNA sequence: TGTGCCAGCAGTTTGGACAACGGTGGAAATGAGCAGTTCTTC.

This clonotype has a handful of counts. The chain employs TRBV27 and TRBJ2-1; maybe TRBD1 (5 bases). Between the trimmed V and J ends, which lost 4 bases and 2 bases, there was a span of 18 bases. The germline V gene encodes CDR1 MNHEY and CDR2 SMNVEV (reference sequence). The CDR3 covers 17 residues. The CDR3 bases are TGTGCCAGCAGTTATCGGCCTTTTAGGGGTACCTACAATGAGCAGTTCTTC. As protein: CASSYRPFRGTYNEQFF.

This clonotype was seen a handful of times. The V call is TRBV20-1, the J call TRBJ2-7, with 11 bases identical to TRBD2. V shed 6 bases, J shed 3 bases, and the junction held 7 bases outside the gene matches. CDR3 length: 14 residues. Per germline, CDR1 DFQATT and CDR2 SNEGSKA (reference sequence). The CDR3 protein is CSASGLAEHYEQYF. The CDR3 DNA sequence: TGCAGTGCATCGGGACTAGCGGAGCACTACGAGCAGTACTTC.

This rearrangement joins TRBV5-5 to TRBJ2-5; tentatively, D is TRBD1 or TRBD2 (5 bases each). CDR3 length: 15 residues. Germline V gene data show CDR1 as SGHKS and CDR2 as YYEKEE (reference sequence). Between the trimmed V and J ends, which lost 4 bases and 0 bases, there was a span of 13 bases. The CDR3: CASSTRDANQETQYF. In DNA form, the CDR3 reads TGTGCCAGCAGCACCCGGGACGCCAACCAAGAGACCCAGTACTTC.

The gene calls are TRBV6-5 and TRBJ2-7; the match to TRBD1 covers 7 bases. The CDR3 loop spans 13 amino acids. Trimming cost V 7 bases and J 2 bases; bases outside gene matches: 5. CDR1 is MNHEY, CDR2 SVGAGI, per germline. The CDR3 region has the DNA TGTGCCAGCACCCAAGGGGGCACCTACGAGCAGTACTTC. It specifies CASTQGGTYEQYF.

This chain connects TRBV19 to TRBJ2-7; D may be TRBD2 (6 bases). V was pared by 6 bases and J by 0 bases, with 15 bases between. Germline CDR1 and CDR2: LNHDA and SQIVND (reference sequence). The CDR3 covers 15 residues. The CDR3 coding sequence is TGTGCCAGTAGCCTCGTAGCGGCGAGCTCCTACGAGCAGTACTTC. Residues: CASSLVAASSYEQYF.

This clonotype was observed a few times. V usage is TRBV19 and J usage is TRBJ2-7; TRBD2 matches at 7 bases. Per germline, CDR1 LNHDA and CDR2 SQIVND (reference sequence). J lost 0 bases, V lost 5 bases, and 7 bases had no gene match. This CDR3 comprises 15 residues. The CDR3 is CASSPSPGGSYEQYF. The DNA of the CDR3 is TGTGCCAGTAGTCCCTCACCGGGGGGCTCCTACGAGCAGTACTTC.

This clonotype was recorded once. This rearrangement joins TRBV18 to TRBJ2-7, with TRBD2 as a possible D gene (5 bases). Between the trimmed V and J ends, which lost 3 bases and 3 bases, there was a span of 12 bases. Germline V gene lookup returns CDR1 KGHSH and CDR2 LQKENI. The CDR3 length is 14 residues. CDR3 sequence reads: CASSPRAGFYEQYF. In DNA, the CDR3 is TGTGCCAGCTCACCGCGGGCCGGTTTCTACGAGCAGTACTTC. Based on the CDR3 plus reference TRBV18 and TRBJ2-7, the full variable domain is NAGVMQNPRHLVRRRGQEARLRCSPMKGHSHVYWYRQLPEEGLKFMVYLQKENIIDESGMPKERFSAEFPKEGPSILRIQQVVRGDSAAYFCASSPRAGFYEQYFGPGTRLTVT.

V usage is TRBV5-1 and J usage is TRBJ2-5; D not resolved. This CDR3 spans 15 amino acids. Germline V gene lookup returns CDR1 SGHRS and CDR2 YFSETQ. Deletions cut 4 bases from V and 1 base from J, with 14 bases between. This CDR3 is CASSPQTFTQETQYF. The CDR3 nucleotides are TGCGCCAGCAGCCCCCAGACGTTCACCCAAGAGACCCAGTACTTC.

CDR3 in DNA: TGTGCCAGCAGCCTAAGGAGTTGGGGCGGTTACAATGAGCAGTTCTTC. Amino acids: CASSLRSWGGYNEQFF. The chain carries TRBV11-3 and TRBJ2-1; weak D call: TRBD1 (5 bases). This CDR3 region has 16 residues. From germline, CDR1 is SGHNT and CDR2 YENEEA. V was clipped by 5 bases and J by 4 bases, with 18 bases between them. Full variable domain (missing parts from reference TRBV11-3 and TRBJ2-1): EAGVVQSPRYKIIEKKQPVAFWCNPISGHNTLYWYLQNLGQGPELLIRYENEEAVDDSQLPKDRFSAERLKGVDSTLKIQPAELGDSAVYLCASSLRSWGGYNEQFFGPGTRLTVL.

The chain links TRBV2 to TRBJ2-5; tentatively, D is TRBD1 (6 bases). The V and J ends lost 5 bases and 0 bases respectively, with 7 bases between them. The CDR3 is 13 residues long. Per the germline V gene, CDR1 is SNHLY and CDR2 is FYNNEI. The DNA of the CDR3 is TGTGCCAGCAGTAGGGACAACCAAGAGACCCAGTACTTC. As protein: CASSRDNQETQYF.

Only a few counts were recorded for this clonotype. The chain has TRBV19 and TRBJ2-1; 14 bases match TRBD2. Germline CDR1 reads LNHDA; CDR2 reads SQIVND (reference sequence). V lost 4 bases, J lost 9 bases, and 11 bases stayed unmatched. The CDR3 loop spans 17 amino acids. CDR3: CASSTRLAGGVEGEQFF. The DNA for the CDR3 is TGTGCCAGTAGTACCCGACTAGCGGGAGGGGTTGAGGGTGAGCAGTTCTTC.

This chain joins TRBV29-1 and TRBJ2-2, with TRBD1 as a possible D gene (6 bases). The V end was cut by 7 bases, the J end by 2 bases, with 11 bases between. The CDR3 sequence is 13 residues long. Looked up from germline, CDR1 is SQVTM and CDR2 is ANQGSEA. For the CDR3, the DNA is TGCAGCGGACACAGGGATAACACCGGGGAGCTGTTTTTT. Encoded protein: CSGHRDNTGELFF.

This chain connects TRBV25-1 to TRBJ2-7; unclear D gene. CDR3 length: 17 amino acids. Germline V gene sequence: CDR1 MGHDK, CDR2 SYGVNS. Trimming cost V 0 bases and J 0 bases, with 15 bases left between them. This chain's CDR3 is CASSEYILDGSSYEQYF. In DNA form, the CDR3 reads TGTGCCAGCAGTGAATATATTCTGGACGGTAGCTCCTACGAGCAGTACTTC.

V is TRBV19 and J is TRBJ1-1; 11 nucleotides match TRBD1. Germline V gene lookup returns CDR1 LNHDA and CDR2 SQIVND (reference sequence). CDR3 length: 15 amino acids. V trimming: 9 bases; J trimming: 4 bases; junction bases outside the gene matches: 10. CDR3 protein: CASRPGQGAVTEAFF. The CDR3 nucleotides read TGTGCCAGCCGACCCGGACAGGGGGCCGTCACTGAAGCTTTCTTT.

This clonotype was seen a handful of times. The chain recombines TRBV29-1 with TRBJ1-2; 8 positions agree with TRBD1. Germline V CDR1 and CDR2: SQVTM, ANQGSEA. Trimming removed 4 bases from V and 5 bases from J; junction bases left unmatched: 9. This CDR3 has 14 amino acids. In DNA form, the CDR3 reads TGCAGCGTTGTGGGAGGGGGACAGGCATATGGCTACACCTTC. Its protein is CSVVGGGQAYGYTF.